This T cell receptor (beta chain) was sequenced during a study of cytomegalovirus exposure and HLA in healthy donors. Use of 60 Vbeta and 13 Jbeta primers characterized the PCR. Repertoires were generated with immunoSEQ multiplex PCR, while TCRdb's copy carries only in-frame clones and drops some. There are 90,000 to 120,000 clones in the sample; around 80% occur only once, and 3% to 4% lies in the top ten. The CDR3 has 16 residues. V is TRBV21-1 and J is TRBJ2-7; no check of the table's D call, TRBD2, against the DNA was made. TRBV21-1 corresponds to a pseudogene. The source of this sequence is a woman aged 35 to 49 in good health and CMV-seronegative. Sequencing was done on a sample of PBMCs. CDR3 amino acids: CASSNVEGLLLAEQYF. DNA of the CDR3: TGTGCCAGCAGCAATGTAGAGGGCCTCCTCCTAGCCGAGCAGTACTTC.